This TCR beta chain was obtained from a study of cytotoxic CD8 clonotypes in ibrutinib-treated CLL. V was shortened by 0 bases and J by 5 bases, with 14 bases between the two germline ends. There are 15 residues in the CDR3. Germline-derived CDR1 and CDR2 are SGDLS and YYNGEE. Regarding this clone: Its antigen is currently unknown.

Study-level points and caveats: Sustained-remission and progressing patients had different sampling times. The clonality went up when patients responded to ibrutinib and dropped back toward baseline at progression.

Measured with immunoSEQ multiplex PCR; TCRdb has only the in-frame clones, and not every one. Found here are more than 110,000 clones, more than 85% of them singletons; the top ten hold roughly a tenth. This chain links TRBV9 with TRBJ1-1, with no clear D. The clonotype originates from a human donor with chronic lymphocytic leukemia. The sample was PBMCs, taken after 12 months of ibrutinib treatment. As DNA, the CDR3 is TGTGCCAGCAGCGTAGGGCTCTCGGTGGAGACTGAAGCTTTCTTT. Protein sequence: CASSVGLSVETEAFF. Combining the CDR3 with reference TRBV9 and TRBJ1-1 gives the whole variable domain DSGVTQTPKHLITATGQRVTLRCSPRSGDLSVYWYQQSLDQGLQFLIQYYNGEERAKGNILERFSAQQFPDLHSELNLSSLELGDSALYFCASSVGLSVETEAFFGQGTRLTVV.